This paragraph covers one T cell receptor (beta chain) sequence. The target of this receptor is not known. No base quality values were provided; no much bigger clone lies one nucleotide off. TCRbeta CDR3 regions were amplified from genomic DNA using the immunoSEQ Assay, a bias-controlled multiplex PCR. As for the original processing: The number of nucleated cells in each sample was estimated by amplification of reference gene primers within the assay. Sequence reads were collapsed and filtered to measure the absolute abundance of every unique TCRbeta CDR3 rearrangement. Productive Simpson clonality was computed per sample as the square root of Simpson's diversity index over productive rearrangements. TCRdb retrieved this table from immuneACCESS and kept in-frame rearrangements only. Not all clones are present; in checked studies, unresolved V genes account for under half, and no reason is known for the remainder. From that table come the V and J calls and clone size; the DNA was used to work out D and trimming. This sample holds about 300,000 clones; around 82% were observed only once. The leading ten clones occupy roughly 1.1% of the sample.

Whole blood was collected in K2EDTA tubes by collaborating institutions according to the institutions' own protocols. Collaborator samples were shipped for TCRbeta analysis as frozen whole blood, isolated PBMCs, or DNA extracted from either sample type. V and J are truncated by 2 bases and 4 bases respectively, leaving an intervening sequence of 8 bases. The CDR1 and CDR2 encoded by the germline V gene are MNHEY and SVGEGT. The CDR3 sequence holds 13 residues, the cysteine and phenylalanine included. Just the 39-base CDR3 DNA is kept, in frame starting at base 1. This sample is part of a study of blood T cell repertoires in COVID-19 (dated by TCRdb to 2018 to 2021). The study in broad terms: Samples from collaborators originated in the United States, Italy and Spain and spanned both the acute and convalescent phases of COVID-19. The material from the prospective study consisted of cDNA or gDNA derived from T cells, B-cell-depleted T cells, or PBMCs. Subjects who had been exposed to COVID-19, were actively infected with it, or had recovered from it provided the deeply sampled blood TCRbeta repertoires that made up the dataset. The repertoires were made available in a free public database intended to serve as a resource for research on the immune response to SARS-CoV-2. Samples came from the ongoing ImmuneRACE study (first 160 participants) plus 1,254 subjects from 6 global collaborators. Nearly every sample came with metadata listing a de-identified subject ID, COVID-19 status, age in years and sex. HLA class I and class II types, where available, came from metadata supplied by the sample provider rather than from assay-based typing. What the authors observed across the whole study: The quantity of clinical and demographic metadata differed by source and by participant and was supplied without curation.

This TCR was recovered from a woman aged 50 to 65 with acute or convalescent COVID-19. Sequencing was carried out using peripheral blood. The chain uses TRBV6-2 or TRBV6-3 and TRBJ1-2, with the D gene call left open. The nucleotide sequence reads TGTGCCAGCAGTTACCAGGTTAGCTATGGCTACACCTTC. Its protein reads: CASSYQVSYGYTF.